Each of the 25 T cell receptor beta chains below was sequenced from the same sample in a study of blood T cells in healthy people across ages. PCR was performed a second time for about 7 to 11 cycles using a sample-barcoded 5' primer and a J-beta primer mix. Each CDR3 protein gets one entry after TCRdb re-called the 5' RACE reads with MiXCR. The profile shows about 1,500,000 distinct CDR3 sequences, roughly 40% of them singletons. Sequenced input: blood. All receptors derive from a woman aged 18-30 years in good health.

This clonotype has more than one count but fewer than ten. The V gene is TRBV7-8, the J gene TRBJ2-1; unclear D gene. The CDR3 extends over 14 amino acids. Germline CDR1 is SGHVS and CDR2 is FQNEAQ. Trimming took 0 bases from V and 9 from J, leaving 12 bases between them. The CDR3 here is CASSLAARLVEQFF. CDR3 bases: TGTGCCAGCAGCTTAGCGGCTAGATTGGTTGAGCAGTTCTTC.

This clonotype was counted ten times or more. This chain links TRBV20-1 with TRBJ1-5, with TRBD1 matching over 12 bases. CDR1 is DFQATT, CDR2 SNEGSKA, per germline (reference sequence). This CDR3 contains 15 residues. With V trimmed by 6 bases and J by 7 bases, 10 bases remained unmatched. The chain's CDR3 is CSAPGTGGYRQPQHF. CDR3 nucleotide sequence: TGCAGTGCGCCCGGGACAGGGGGCTATCGGCAGCCCCAGCATTTT.

Turning to this clonotype: One junction end disagrees with the germline gene, perhaps due to a read error. The rearrangement joins TRBV20-1 to TRBJ2-3; D assignment may be TRBD1 or TRBD2 (5 bases each). The CDR3 is 15 amino acids. The germline CDR1 and CDR2 sequences are DFQATT and SNEGSKA (reference sequence). The CDR3 spells CSAPLASPSTGTQYF. CDR3 nucleotide sequence: TGCAGTGCTCCATTAGCGAGCCCTAGCACAGGTACGCAGTATTTT.

J is TRBJ2-2 and V is TRBV9, with D hard to call. Trimming removed 1 base at V and 6 bases at J, with 7 bases between. CDR3 length: 13 amino acids. Looked up from germline, CDR1 is SGDLS and CDR2 is YYNGEE. CDR3: CASSVLNAGELFF. CDR3 sequence (DNA): TGTGCCAGCAGCGTACTAAACGCCGGGGAGCTGTTTTTT.

In this sample, this clonotype turned up a few times. The genes are TRBV12-3 or TRBV12-4 and TRBJ2-7; D call uncertain. The CDR3 spans 13 residues. Trimming took off 1 base at V and 1 base at J, with 5 bases between the two ends. This CDR3 is CASSLERSYEQYF. The CDR3 DNA reads TGTGCCAGCAGTTTAGAGAGGTCCTACGAGCAGTACTTC.

For the CDR3, the DNA is TGTGCCAGCAGCTTAACAATCCCCGCCTACGAGCAGTACTTC. This sequence encodes CASSLTIPAYEQYF. The V and J genes are TRBV7-2 and TRBJ2-7; D remains ambiguous. Trimming left V 2 bases short and J 2 bases short, with 10 bases between. This CDR3 region has 14 residues. Germline V gene data show CDR1 as SGHTA and CDR2 as FQGNSA.

The count of this clonotype is one. This may be a read error: a much more frequent sequence differs by one nucleotide. The chain couples TRBV12-3 or TRBV12-4 to TRBJ1-4; D is possibly TRBD1 (5 bases). The CDR3 extends over 13 amino acids. V was clipped by 9 bases and J by 9 bases, with 17 bases between them. The CDR3 loop reads CASWGIVGKKLFF. The DNA of the CDR3 is TGTGCCAGTTGGGGGATAGTAGGAAAAAAACTGTTTTTT.

CDR3 region: CASSPSGTELTDTQYF. CDR3 nucleotide sequence: TGTGCCAGCTCACCTTCGGGGACAGAGCTAACAGATACGCAGTATTTT. V and J are TRBV18 and TRBJ2-3; 7 bases fit TRBD1. V gave up 3 bases and J gave up 3 bases; unmatched junction bases: 9. This CDR3 has 16 amino acids. Germline loops: CDR1 KGHSH, CDR2 LQKENI.

The chain recombines TRBV11-2 with TRBJ2-3; D is unclear. With 2 bases removed from V and 6 bases from J, the gap between germline ends came to 12 bases. Germline V gene lookup returns CDR1 SGHAT and CDR2 FQNNGV. The CDR3 sequence is 14 residues long. CDR3 residues: CASSLSGGVDTQYF. The DNA of the CDR3 is TGTGCCAGCAGCTTAAGTGGTGGAGTGGATACGCAGTATTTT.

V gene TRBV6-1 combines with J gene TRBJ2-7; tentative D call: TRBD1 (6 bases). Germline V gene data show CDR1 as MNHNS and CDR2 as SASEGT. The CDR3 covers 15 residues. V lost 1 base to trimming and J lost 0 bases, with 10 bases between them. CDR3 bases: TGTGCCAGCAGTGAAGAGGACAGACCCTCCTACGAGCAGTACTTC. Translating it yields CASSEEDRPSYEQYF.

This clonotype was observed once. The chain couples TRBV6-5 to TRBJ1-6; 7 nucleotides line up with TRBD1. Unmatched junction bases numbered 2, after V lost 6 bases and J lost 9 bases. The CDR3 consists of 12 residues. The germline CDR1 and CDR2 sequences are MNHEY and SVGAGI. The CDR3 sequence is CASRQGSSPLHF. Here the CDR3 DNA reads TGTGCCAGCAGACAGGGGAGTTCACCCCTCCACTTT.

There are many counts of this clonotype. V usage is TRBV6-6 and J usage is TRBJ2-7, with TRBD1 as a possible D gene (6 bases). V dropped 5 bases and J dropped 2 bases, with 13 bases sitting between them. This CDR3 has 14 amino acids. The germline CDR1 and CDR2 sequences are MNHNY and SVGAGI (reference sequence). CDR3 nucleotides: TGTGCCAGCAGTCCGGGACATGGAACCTACGAGCAGTACTTC. Amino acid sequence: CASSPGHGTYEQYF.

The genes are TRBV4-1 and TRBJ2-7; no definite D call. The CDR3 runs 16 residues. The V gene lost 0 bases and the J gene lost 5 bases, with 17 bases spanning the gap. The germline CDR1 and CDR2 sequences are MGHRA and YSYEKL. Written as DNA, the CDR3 is TGCGCCAGCAGCCAAGATCTCCCCCTGCTTTCGGACGAGCAGTACTTC. The encoded protein is CASSQDLPLLSDEQYF.

The rearrangement links TRBV11-3 to TRBJ2-1; 7 bases fit TRBD1. The germline CDR1 and CDR2 sequences are SGHNT and YENEEA. V was pared by 1 base and J by 0 bases, with 9 bases of the junction left unmatched. This CDR3 is 18 amino acids long. This CDR3 reads CASSLGVWGTASYNEQFF. CDR3 nucleotides: TGTGCCAGCAGCTTAGGGGTGTGGGGGACAGCCTCCTACAATGAGCAGTTCTTC.

The rearrangement links TRBV6-5 to TRBJ1-3, with D unclear. The CDR3 contains 15 residues. Between the trimmed V and J ends, which lost 3 bases and 2 bases, there was a span of 11 bases. Germline loops: CDR1 MNHEY, CDR2 SVGAGI. CDR3 amino acids: CASSYNGPPGNTIYF. In nucleotides, the CDR3 is TGTGCCAGCAGTTATAACGGGCCTCCTGGAAACACCATATATTTT.

The rearrangement joins TRBV20-1 to TRBJ2-7; 10 bases line up with TRBD1. CDR1 DFQATT and CDR2 SNEGSKA come from the germline V gene (reference sequence). With V trimmed by 7 bases and J by 3 bases, 9 bases remained unmatched. The CDR3 totals 14 residues. CDR3 DNA: TGCAGTGTACAATCCAGGACAGGGGGCTACGAGCAGTACTTC. Its protein is CSVQSRTGGYEQYF.

The rearrangement uses TRBV4-1 and TRBJ1-1; D not certain. CDR3 length: 17 residues. Germline CDR1 is MGHRA and CDR2 is YSYEKL. V gave up 4 bases and J gave up 1 base, with 19 bases separating them. CDR3 nucleotide sequence: TGCGCCAGCAGCCCAGTCTCCGGCGGCGGGGAGAACACTGAAGCTTTCTTT. Its protein is CASSPVSGGGENTEAFF.

The gene calls are TRBV7-2 and TRBJ2-6; D remains ambiguous. Trimming shortened V by 1 base and J by 4 bases, and 11 bases separated the two germline ends. Germline V gene sequence: CDR1 SGHTA, CDR2 FQGNSA. The CDR3 totals 16 residues. In DNA form, the CDR3 reads TGTGCCAGCAGCTTAGTCGGGCGCAGCGGGGCCAACGTCCTGACTTTC. The encoded protein is CASSLVGRSGANVLTF.

V and J are TRBV24-1 and TRBJ2-5; possible D gene TRBD2, 7 bases. The DNA end is a closer match to TRBJ2-7, so the J assignment may be wrong. The germline CDR1 and CDR2 sequences are KGHDR and SFDVKD. The CDR3 runs 14 residues. The CDR3 loop reads CATSDFGGADEQYF. The CDR3 DNA is TGTGCCACCAGTGATTTTGGGGGGGCAGACGAGCAGTACTTC.

This clonotype was seen only a few times. J is TRBJ2-5 and V is TRBV7-9; D is tentatively TRBD1 or TRBD2 (6 bases each). Germline assignment: CDR1 SEHNR and CDR2 FQNEAQ (reference sequence). The CDR3 is 14 amino acids. V lost 4 bases and J 4 bases, leaving 13 bases between the germline ends. The CDR3 DNA reads TGTGCCAGCAGCTACAGGGAGGCAGGAGAGACCCAGTACTTC. Protein sequence: CASSYREAGETQYF.

This clonotype was counted between two and nine times. The chain has TRBV24-1 and TRBJ2-5; D remains unclear. The CDR3 sequence is 14 residues long. Germline V gives CDR1 KGHDR, CDR2 SFDVKD. The germline V and J ends were trimmed by 4 bases and 5 bases, with 13 bases remaining between them. The DNA for the CDR3 is TGTGCCACCAGTGACCCCAGATGGCCGGAGACCCAGTACTTC. It is translated as CATSDPRWPETQYF.

The chain uses TRBV7-9 and TRBJ1-6; D is uncertain. Germline lookup yields CDR1 SEHNR and CDR2 FQNEAQ (reference sequence). This CDR3 spans 15 amino acids. V lost 6 bases to trimming and J lost 8 bases, with 17 bases between them. In DNA, the CDR3 is TGTGCCAGCAGTTTGCTCCCCTTGGGTGATTCACCCCTCCACTTT. Translated: CASSLLPLGDSPLHF.

This clonotype was counted ten times or more. The genes are TRBV29-1 and TRBJ2-3; perhaps TRBD2 as D (6 bases). Trimming cost V 4 bases and J 3 bases, with 14 bases left between them. The germline V gene has CDR1 SQVTM and CDR2 ANQGSEA. The CDR3 runs 14 residues. CDR3 DNA sequence: TGCAGCGTTGCCGAAGCGGGTGGAACAGATACGCAGTATTTT. Protein: CSVAEAGGTDTQYF.

This clonotype was detected only a few times. The chain employs TRBV6-1 and TRBJ2-3; 7 nucleotides match TRBD1. There are 15 residues in the CDR3. In germline, CDR1 is MNHNS, CDR2 SASEGT. Trimming cost V 6 bases and J 3 bases; bases outside gene matches: 9. CDR3 DNA sequence: TGTGCCAGCAGGGCACAGGGGATGGGGACAGATACGCAGTATTTT. This gives the protein CASRAQGMGTDTQYF.

This clonotype was found a few times. The chain uses TRBV20-1 and TRBJ2-5; D is possibly TRBD2 (5 bases). The germline V gene has CDR1 DFQATT and CDR2 SNEGSKA (reference sequence). Trimming took off 5 bases at V and 5 bases at J, with 15 bases between the two ends. This CDR3 has 13 amino acids. The CDR3 region is CSAREGGPETQYF. The CDR3 DNA reads TGCAGTGCTCGCGAGGGCGGGCCGGAGACCCAGTACTTC.